Listed below are T cell receptor beta chains from one sample, sequenced in a study of T cells in Graves' hyperthyroidism and ophthalmopathy. TCRdb processed the multiplex PCR reads anew with MiXCR; each CDR3 protein has one entry. This sample has a few hundred thousand distinct CDR3 sequences, with roughly 20% found just once. Sample: blood. The receptors were gathered from a young man with Graves' ophthalmopathy. CDR3s include the opening cysteine and the closing phenylalanine or tryptophan. Fields, in order: D gene, V gene, J gene, clone size, CDR3 protein, CDR3 DNA. D genes are given only for firm matches. Size values are once, few and many counts, or a class for expanded clones, and some rows have none.

D: TRBD1
V: TRBV24-1
J: TRBJ1-2
size: many
CDR3: CATSAGQVYGYTF
DNA: TGTGCCACCAGTGCGGGACAGGTTTATGGCTACACCTTC

D: .
V: TRBV11-2
J: TRBJ2-5
size: .
CDR3: CASSSGRDISLKTQYF
DNA: TGTGCCAGCAGCTCAGGCCGGGACATTAGTTTAAAGACCCAGTACTTC

D: TRBD1
V: TRBV5-1
J: TRBJ2-7
size: many
CDR3: CASSSWTGGTYEQYF
DNA: TGCGCCAGCAGCTCCTGGACAGGGGGAACCTACGAGCAGTACTTC

D: TRBD2
V: TRBV20-1
J: TRBJ2-5
size: many
CDR3: CSANSGGQETQYF
DNA: TGCAGTGCTAACAGCGGGGGACAAGAGACCCAGTACTTC

D: TRBD2
V: TRBV12-3/TRBV12-4
J: TRBJ2-7
size: many
CDR3: CASRSSGAGDNYEQYF
DNA: TGTGCCAGCAGATCGTCGGGAGCGGGGGATAACTACGAGCAGTACTTC

D: TRBD1
V: TRBV10-3
J: TRBJ1-1
size: many
CDR3: CAISEIQGVGAEAFF
DNA: TGTGCCATCAGTGAAATACAGGGGGTCGGCGCTGAAGCTTTCTTT

D: TRBD2
V: TRBV2
J: TRBJ2-7
size: many
CDR3: CASEAGGAYEQYF
DNA: TGTGCCAGCGAGGCGGGGGGCGCCTACGAGCAGTACTTC

D: .
V: TRBV6-1
J: TRBJ1-2
size: few
CDR3: CASSTTGTANYGYTF
DNA: TGTGCCAGCAGCACAACAGGGACGGCAAACTATGGCTACACCTTC

D: .
V: TRBV27
J: TRBJ1-4
size: few
CDR3: CASSLTGRHEKLFF
DNA: TGTGCCAGCAGTTTAACAGGGAGGCATGAAAAACTGTTTTTT

D: TRBD1
V: TRBV25-1
J: TRBJ1-1
size: few
CDR3: CASSDLTTGGPEAFF
DNA: TGTGCCAGCAGTGACCTGACAACAGGGGGGCCTGAAGCTTTCTTT

D: TRBD1
V: TRBV20-1
J: TRBJ2-2
size: few
CDR3: CSARYRGLNTGELFF
DNA: TGCAGTGCTCGTTACAGGGGCCTGAACACCGGGGAGCTGTTTTTT

D: TRBD2
V: TRBV7-3
J: TRBJ2-1
size: many
CDR3: CASSSGLADYNEQFF
DNA: TGTGCCAGCAGCTCGGGACTAGCGGACTACAATGAGCAGTTCTTC

D: .
V: TRBV6-6
J: TRBJ1-1
size: few
CDR3: CASSYSRGVLTEAFF
DNA: TGTGCCAGCAGTTACTCTCGGGGGGTATTAACTGAAGCTTTCTTT

D: .
V: TRBV20-1
J: TRBJ1-4
size: .
CDR3: CSAMGGGGINEKLFF
DNA: TGCAGTGCTATGGGGGGGGGGGGGATCAACGAAAAACTGTTTTTT

D: .
V: TRBV5-5
J: TRBJ1-4
size: few
CDR3: CASSSGTVIEKLFF
DNA: TGTGCCAGCAGCTCGGGGACTGTAATCGAAAAACTGTTTTTT

D: .
V: TRBV18
J: TRBJ1-5
size: few
CDR3: CASSPTLNSNQPQHF
DNA: TGTGCCAGCTCACCTACTCTGAATAGCAATCAGCCCCAGCATTTT